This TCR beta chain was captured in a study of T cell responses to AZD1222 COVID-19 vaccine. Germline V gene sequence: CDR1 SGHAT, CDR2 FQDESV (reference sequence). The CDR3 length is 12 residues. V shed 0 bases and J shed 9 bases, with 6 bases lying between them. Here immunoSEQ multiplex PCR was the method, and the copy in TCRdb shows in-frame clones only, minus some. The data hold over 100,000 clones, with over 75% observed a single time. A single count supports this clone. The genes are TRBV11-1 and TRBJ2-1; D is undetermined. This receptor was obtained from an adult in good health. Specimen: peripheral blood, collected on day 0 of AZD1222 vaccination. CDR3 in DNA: TGTGCCAGCAGCTTAGCGGGTGGTGAGCAGTTCTTC. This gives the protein CASSLAGGEQFF.